The 19 T cell receptor beta chains listed next were all sequenced from one sample in a study of T cells in Graves' hyperthyroidism and ophthalmopathy. Template material for amplifying TCR beta CDR3 regions consisted of RNA transcripts. In the first-round RT-PCR of the TCR CDR3, the HTBI primer set was used. TCRdb recomputed calls from the multiplex PCR reads with MiXCR, one row per CDR3 protein. Among 500,000 to 600,000 distinct CDR3 sequences listed, 46% were seen once. Sequencing input: peripheral blood or thyroid tissue (not recorded which). The origin of the receptors is an adult woman with Graves' disease, either hyperthyroidism or ophthalmopathy (not recorded which).

Notes on this clonotype: This may come from a read error, since a much larger clone is one base off. For the CDR3, the DNA is TGTGCCACCGGTGTGGCAGGGAGCGGTCAGCCCCAGCATTTT. Protein sequence: CATGVAGSGQPQHF. The rearrangement links TRBV24-1 to TRBJ1-5; maybe TRBD1 (5 bases). CDR1 KGHDR and CDR2 SFDVKD come from the germline V gene. Trimming removed 9 bases from V and 6 bases from J, with 17 bases in between. The CDR3 loop spans 14 amino acids.

The chain recombines TRBV10-3 with TRBJ2-7; D perhaps matches TRBD1 (5 bases). The CDR3 totals 15 residues. Germline assignment: CDR1 ENHRY and CDR2 SYGVKD. The V end was cut by 0 bases, the J end by 0 bases, with 9 bases between. The CDR3 DNA sequence: TGTGCCATCAGTGAGTCGGGGCAGGGCTCCTACGAGCAGTACTTC. Protein sequence: CAISESGQGSYEQYF.

This clonotype appeared a few times. The V gene is TRBV7-9, the J gene TRBJ1-2; no clear D. The CDR3 has 13 residues. Deletions cut 6 bases from V and 10 bases from J, with 18 bases between. CDR1 is SEHNR, CDR2 FQNEAQ, per germline (reference sequence). Written as DNA, the CDR3 is TGTGCCAGCAGTCTAGGTGGCAATTTGAACTACACCTTC. Its translation: CASSLGGNLNYTF.

The chain has TRBV2 and TRBJ1-6, with 8 bases fitting TRBD1. The length of the CDR3 is 14 residues. V gave up 8 bases and J gave up 14 bases; unmatched junction bases: 14. CDR1 and CDR2 from the germline V gene are SNHLY and FYNNEI. The CDR3, as DNA: TGTGCCAGCCGGACAGGGAATTCTTTTTCGACCCTCCACTTT. It yields the protein CASRTGNSFSTLHF.

This clonotype was picked up many times. The chain uses TRBV7-2 and TRBJ1-1; 7 nucleotides align to TRBD1. From germline, CDR1 is SGHTA and CDR2 FQGNSA. This CDR3 comprises 15 residues. After removal of 2 bases from V and 7 bases from J, the junction contained 10 bases not matched to a gene. The CDR3 DNA is TGTGCCAGCAGCTTAAGTACGCCGGGACAGAGTGAAGCTTTCTTT. Encoded protein: CASSLSTPGQSEAFF.

This clonotype has at least ten counts. The rearrangement links TRBV5-5 to TRBJ2-7, with TRBD2 matching 10 bases. J was trimmed by 11 bases and V by 7 bases; bases with no gene match: 9. Looked up from germline, CDR1 is SGHKS and CDR2 is YYEKEE (reference sequence). This CDR3 contains 12 residues. CDR3 region: CASGGLAVTEYF. The CDR3 DNA sequence: TGTGCCAGCGGTGGACTAGCGGTCACCGAGTACTTC.

This clonotype has ten or more counts. This chain links TRBV24-1 with TRBJ1-1; TRBD1 is a possible D gene (6 bases). CDR3 length equals 15 residues. Per the germline V gene, CDR1 is KGHDR and CDR2 is SFDVKD. V dropped 4 bases and J dropped 0 bases, with 11 bases sitting between them. The CDR3 region is CATSDLDRLNTEAFF. The CDR3 coding sequence is TGTGCCACCAGTGACCTGGACAGACTGAACACTGAAGCTTTCTTT.

The CDR3 DNA follows: TGCAGCGGTGGCACCAAGGCTCACGAGCAGTACTTC. Residues: CSGGTKAHEQYF. The rearrangement joins TRBV29-1 to TRBJ2-7; D unclear. CDR1 is SQVTM, CDR2 ANQGSEA, per germline. The CDR3 spans 12 residues. Trimming shortened V by 7 bases and J by 5 bases, and 15 bases separated the two germline ends.

Details on this clonotype: A junction end diverges from the germline sequence, so it may reflect a read error. The J gene is TRBJ2-6, the V gene TRBV9, with D tentatively TRBD1 or TRBD2 (6 bases each). Germline CDR1 reads SGDLS; CDR2 reads YYNGEE. The CDR3 runs 15 residues. The CDR3 DNA sequence: TGTGCCAGCAGCGGAGGAGGGGCAGGGGACAACGTCCTGACTTTC. This encodes CASSGGGAGDNVLTF.

There are a few counts of this clonotype. The chain recombines TRBV6-5 with TRBJ1-3; 9 nucleotides match TRBD1. Per germline, CDR1 MNHEY and CDR2 SVGAGI. The ends lost 0 bases at V and 1 base at J; junction bases unmatched: 7. CDR3 length: 18 residues. The CDR3 DNA reads as TGTGCCAGCAGTTACTCCCGGGACAGGGAACTTTCTGGAAACACCATATATTTT. Translated: CASSYSRDRELSGNTIYF.

The chain has TRBV7-8 and TRBJ2-7; D might be TRBD1 or TRBD2, each matching 5 bases. The V and J ends lost 1 base and 2 bases respectively, with 18 bases between them. Germline values: CDR1 SGHVS, CDR2 FQNEAQ. This CDR3 is 17 amino acids long. CDR3 nucleotides: TGTGCCAGCAGCTTAGGTCCATTGGGACCGGGCCCCTACGAGCAGTACTTC. Translation gives CASSLGPLGPGPYEQYF.

This CDR3 reads CAISESLAANTGELFF. For the CDR3, the DNA is TGTGCCATCAGTGAGTCGTTAGCGGCCAACACCGGGGAGCTGTTTTTT. The genes are TRBV10-3 and TRBJ2-2; TRBD2 might be the D (6 bases). The germline V gene has CDR1 ENHRY and CDR2 SYGVKD. The CDR3 has 16 amino acids. V was clipped by 0 bases and J by 2 bases, with 10 bases between them.

The chain is built from TRBV9 and TRBJ1-3, with D uncertain. Germline lookup yields CDR1 SGDLS and CDR2 YYNGEE. Trimming took off 6 bases at V and 0 bases at J, with 7 bases between the two ends. The length of the CDR3 is 13 residues. The CDR3, as DNA: TGTGCCAGCAAGGGCCACTCTGGAAACACCATATATTTT. As protein: CASKGHSGNTIYF.

The chain couples TRBV25-1 to TRBJ2-5; D remains unclear. Germline V gives CDR1 MGHDK, CDR2 SYGVNS. This CDR3 contains 12 residues. Here the CDR3 DNA reads TGTGCAGATCCACAGTTCCAAGAGACCCAGTACTTC. It translates to CADPQFQETQYF.

This clonotype was counted a single time. The chain is built from TRBV20-1 and TRBJ2-7; D may correspond to TRBD1 or TRBD2 (5 bases each). The CDR3 has 13 amino acids. V lost 0 bases and J 2 bases, leaving 8 bases between the germline ends. The germline CDR1 and CDR2 sequences are DFQATT and SNEGSKA (reference sequence). The CDR3 sequence is CSARDGGAYEQYF. CDR3 sequence (DNA): TGCAGTGCTAGAGATGGGGGAGCCTACGAGCAGTACTTC.

On this clonotype: This may be a read error: a much more frequent sequence differs by one nucleotide. This chain joins TRBV6-2 or TRBV6-3 and TRBJ1-1; D is uncertain. Per the germline V gene, CDR1 is MNHEY and CDR2 is SVGEGT. Trimming stripped 7 bases from V and 6 bases from J, with 18 bases between. The CDR3 extends over 14 amino acids. The CDR3 spells CASTGAGRSPEAFF. As DNA, the CDR3 is TGTGCCAGCACGGGAGCGGGCAGAAGTCCTGAAGCTTTCTTT.

This clonotype was observed many times. The V gene is TRBV2, the J gene TRBJ2-2; 9 nucleotides line up with TRBD2. The trim removed 7 bases at V and 2 bases at J, leaving 5 bases unmatched. The CDR3 length is 15 residues. Germline lookup yields CDR1 SNHLY and CDR2 FYNNEI. CDR3 sequence: CASNLAGANTGELFF. CDR3 coding DNA: TGTGCCAGCAATTTAGCGGGAGCTAACACCGGGGAGCTGTTTTTT.

V gene TRBV25-1 combines with J gene TRBJ2-5, with a weak D call TRBD1 (6 bases). The V and J ends lost 2 bases and 3 bases respectively, with 10 bases between them. CDR1 and CDR2 (germline): MGHDK, SYGVNS. The CDR3 sequence is 14 residues long. CDR3 in DNA: TGTGCCAGCAGTGAACGGGCAGGGGAAGAGACCCAGTACTTC. It codes for CASSERAGEETQYF.

This clonotype was observed many times. V usage is TRBV6-5 and J usage is TRBJ2-7; tentative D call: TRBD2 (5 bases). The CDR3 has 12 residues. V was clipped by 6 bases and J by 3 bases, with 9 bases between them. CDR1 and CDR2 from the germline V gene are MNHEY and SVGAGI. The CDR3 DNA follows: TGTGCCAGCAGCCAAGGGAGCTACGAGCAGTACTTC. Its protein product is CASSQGSYEQYF.